This TCR beta chain comes out of a study of T cell responses to AZD1222 COVID-19 vaccine. The wider study: Second-dose intervals near 4 or 12 weeks were combined.

As to this clone: What it binds is not known.

Study conclusions and caveats: Seropositivity was recorded at baseline in only 6 or 7 AZD1222 recipients. Increased Spike-specific TCR breadth and depth were observed after two AZD1222 doses. The donor cohort was predominantly white British with a female majority, and clonal diversity may have been underestimated.

The length of the CDR3 is 14 residues. The V gene end was trimmed by 7 bases and the J gene end by 7 bases; junction bases not matched to a gene: 4. Germline V gives CDR1 SEHNR, CDR2 FQNEAQ (reference sequence). The method was immunoSEQ multiplex PCR; TCRdb's version includes in-frame clones alone and lacks a portion of them. The data show 170,000 or so clones, about nine tenths seen once. This sample comprised peripheral blood, obtained on day 0 of AZD1222 vaccination. This receptor was taken from an adult in good health. The chain combines TRBV7-9 with TRBJ1-6; the match to TRBD1 covers 10 bases. CDR3 coding DNA: TGTGCCAGCAACCGACAGGGGGCCAATTCACCCCTCCACTTT. It is translated as CASNRQGANSPLHF. Variable domain in full (rest from reference TRBV7-9 and TRBJ1-6): DTGVSQNPRHKITKRGQNVTFRCDPISEHNRLYWYRQTLGQGPEFLTYFQNEAQLEKSRLLSDRFSAERPKGSFSTLEIQRTEQGDSAMYLCASNRQGANSPLHFGNGTRLTVT.